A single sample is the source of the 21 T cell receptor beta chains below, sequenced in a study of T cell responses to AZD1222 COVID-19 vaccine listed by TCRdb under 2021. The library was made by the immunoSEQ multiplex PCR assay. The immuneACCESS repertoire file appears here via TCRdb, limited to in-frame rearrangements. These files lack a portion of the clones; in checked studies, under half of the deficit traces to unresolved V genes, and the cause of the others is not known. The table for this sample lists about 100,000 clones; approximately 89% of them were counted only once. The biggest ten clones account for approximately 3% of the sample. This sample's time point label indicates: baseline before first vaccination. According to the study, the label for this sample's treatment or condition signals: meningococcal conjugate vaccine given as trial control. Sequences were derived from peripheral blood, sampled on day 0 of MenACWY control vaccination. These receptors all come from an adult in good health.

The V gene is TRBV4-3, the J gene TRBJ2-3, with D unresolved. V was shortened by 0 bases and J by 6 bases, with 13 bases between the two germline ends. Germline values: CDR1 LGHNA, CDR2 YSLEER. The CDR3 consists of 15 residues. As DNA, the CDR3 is TGCGCCAGCAGCCAAGACGTCCGACTGGGGGATACGCAGTATTTT. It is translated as CASSQDVRLGDTQYF.

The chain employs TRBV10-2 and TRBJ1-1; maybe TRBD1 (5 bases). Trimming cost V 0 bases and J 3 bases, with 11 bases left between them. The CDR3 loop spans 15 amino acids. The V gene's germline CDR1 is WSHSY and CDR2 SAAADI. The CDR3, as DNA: TGCGCCAGCAGTGAGTCTGGGGCAGCAGACACTGAAGCTTTCTTT. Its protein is CASSESGAADTEAFF.

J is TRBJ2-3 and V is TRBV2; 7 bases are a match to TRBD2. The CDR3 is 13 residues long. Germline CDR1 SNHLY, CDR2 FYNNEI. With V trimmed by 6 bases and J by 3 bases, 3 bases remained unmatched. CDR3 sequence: CASRWGGTDTQYF. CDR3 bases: TGTGCCAGCAGGTGGGGGGGGACAGATACGCAGTATTTT. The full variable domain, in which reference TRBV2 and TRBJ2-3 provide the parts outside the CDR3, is EPEVTQTPSHQVTQMGQEVILRCVPISNHLYFYWYRQILGQKVEFLVSFYNNEISEKSEIFDDQFSVERPDGSNFTLKIRSTKLEDSAMYFCASRWGGTDTQYFGPGTRLTVL.

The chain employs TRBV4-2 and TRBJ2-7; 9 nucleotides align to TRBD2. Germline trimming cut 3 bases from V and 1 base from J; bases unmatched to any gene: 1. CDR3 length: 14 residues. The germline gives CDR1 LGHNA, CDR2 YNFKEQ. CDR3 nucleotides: TGTGCCAGCAGCCAGACTAGCGGTTCCTACGAGCAGTACTTC. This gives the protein CASSQTSGSYEQYF.

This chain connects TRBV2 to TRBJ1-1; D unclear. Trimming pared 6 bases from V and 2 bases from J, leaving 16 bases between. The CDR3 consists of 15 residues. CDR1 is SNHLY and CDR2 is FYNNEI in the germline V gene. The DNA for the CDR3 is TGTGCCAGCAGGCTACAGCGGGAGGTTAACACTGAAGCTTTCTTT. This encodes CASRLQREVNTEAFF. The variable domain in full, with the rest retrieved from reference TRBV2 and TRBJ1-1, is EPEVTQTPSHQVTQMGQEVILRCVPISNHLYFYWYRQILGQKVEFLVSFYNNEISEKSEIFDDQFSVERPDGSNFTLKIRSTKLEDSAMYFCASRLQREVNTEAFFGQGTRLTVV.

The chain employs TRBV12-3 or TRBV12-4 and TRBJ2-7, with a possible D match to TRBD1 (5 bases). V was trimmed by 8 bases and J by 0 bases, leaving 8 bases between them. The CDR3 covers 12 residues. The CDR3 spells CASGAGSYEQYF. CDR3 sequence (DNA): TGTGCCAGCGGGGCAGGCTCCTACGAGCAGTACTTC.

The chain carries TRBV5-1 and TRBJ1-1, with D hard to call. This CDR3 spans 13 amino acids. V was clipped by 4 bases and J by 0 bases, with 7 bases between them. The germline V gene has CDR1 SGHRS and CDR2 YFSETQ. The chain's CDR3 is CASSTTLNTEAFF. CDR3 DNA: TGCGCCAGCAGCACTACTTTGAACACTGAAGCTTTCTTT.

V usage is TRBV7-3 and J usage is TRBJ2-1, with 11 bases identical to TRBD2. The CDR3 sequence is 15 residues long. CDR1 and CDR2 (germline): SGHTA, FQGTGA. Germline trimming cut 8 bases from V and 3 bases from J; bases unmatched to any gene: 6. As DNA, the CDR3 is TGTGCCAGCGGACCTACTAGCGGGGGCTACAATGAGCAGTTCTTC. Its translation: CASGPTSGGYNEQFF.

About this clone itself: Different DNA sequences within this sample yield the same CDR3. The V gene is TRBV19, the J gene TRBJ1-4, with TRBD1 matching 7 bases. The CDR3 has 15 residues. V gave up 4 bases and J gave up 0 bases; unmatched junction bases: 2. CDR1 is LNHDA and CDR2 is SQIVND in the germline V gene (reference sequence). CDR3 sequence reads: CASSTGTATNEKLFF. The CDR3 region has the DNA TGTGCCAGTAGTACCGGGACAGCAACTAATGAAAAACTGTTTTTT.

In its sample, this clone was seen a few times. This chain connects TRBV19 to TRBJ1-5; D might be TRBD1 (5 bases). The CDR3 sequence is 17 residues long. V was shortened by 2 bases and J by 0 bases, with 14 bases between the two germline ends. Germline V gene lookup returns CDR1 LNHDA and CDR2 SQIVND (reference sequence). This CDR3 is CASSISRQRTSNQPQHF. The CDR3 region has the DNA TGTGCCAGTAGTATATCGCGACAGCGTACTAGCAATCAGCCCCAGCATTTT.

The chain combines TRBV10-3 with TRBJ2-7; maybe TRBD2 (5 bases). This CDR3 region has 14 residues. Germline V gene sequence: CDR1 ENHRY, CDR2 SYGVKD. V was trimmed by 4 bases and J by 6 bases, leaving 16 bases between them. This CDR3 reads CAISASGNTGEQYF. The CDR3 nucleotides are TGTGCCATCAGTGCCTCCGGGAACACGGGCGAGCAGTACTTC.

The CDR3 nucleotides read TGTGCCAGCAGGGGACAGGGGAACACCGGGGAGCTGTTTTTT. Translated: CASRGQGNTGELFF. The chain joins TRBV7-2 to TRBJ2-2; 9 bases align to TRBD1. This CDR3 has 14 residues. Trimming at V came to 6 bases and at J to 1 base, leaving 0 bases not matched to a gene. CDR1 is SGHTA and CDR2 is FQGNSA in the germline V gene.

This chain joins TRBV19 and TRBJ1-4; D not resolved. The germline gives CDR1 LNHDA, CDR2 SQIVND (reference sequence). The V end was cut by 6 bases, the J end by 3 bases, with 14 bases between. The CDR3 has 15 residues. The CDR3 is CASSPMTSANEKLFF. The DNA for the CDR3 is TGTGCCAGTAGCCCAATGACATCGGCTAATGAAAAACTGTTTTTT.

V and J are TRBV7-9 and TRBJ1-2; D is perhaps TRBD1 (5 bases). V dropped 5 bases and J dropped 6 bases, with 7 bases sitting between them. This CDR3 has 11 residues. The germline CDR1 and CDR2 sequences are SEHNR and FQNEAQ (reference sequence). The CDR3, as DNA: TGTGCCAGCAGCGCACAGGATGGCTACACCTTC. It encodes CASSAQDGYTF.

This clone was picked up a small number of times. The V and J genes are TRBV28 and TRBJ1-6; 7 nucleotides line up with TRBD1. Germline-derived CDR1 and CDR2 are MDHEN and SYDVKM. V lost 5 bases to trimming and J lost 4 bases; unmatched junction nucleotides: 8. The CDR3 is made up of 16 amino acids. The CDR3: CASSVPGTAYNSPLHF. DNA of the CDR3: TGTGCCAGCAGTGTTCCTGGGACAGCTTATAATTCACCCCTCCACTTT.

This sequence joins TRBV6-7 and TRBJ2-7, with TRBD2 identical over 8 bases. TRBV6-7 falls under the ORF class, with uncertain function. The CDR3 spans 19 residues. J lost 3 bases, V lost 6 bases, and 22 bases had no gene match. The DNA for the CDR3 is TGTGCCAGCAGACCTAGACCGTCTGCTACCGCGGGGGGACTCTACGAGCAGTACTTC. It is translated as CASRPRPSATAGGLYEQYF.

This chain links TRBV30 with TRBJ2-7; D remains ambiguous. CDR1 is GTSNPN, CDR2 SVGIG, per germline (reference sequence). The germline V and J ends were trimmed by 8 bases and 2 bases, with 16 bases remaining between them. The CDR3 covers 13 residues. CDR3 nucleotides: TGTGCCGGTAGCCAGGAGCAGCCCTACGAGCAGTACTTC. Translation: CAGSQEQPYEQYF. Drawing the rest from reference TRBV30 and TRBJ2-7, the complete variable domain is SQTIHQWPATLVQPVGSPLSLECTVEGTSNPNLYWYRQAAGRGLQLLFYSVGIGQISSEVPQNLSASRPQDRQFILSSKKLLLSDSGFYLCAGSQEQPYEQYFGPGTRLTVT.

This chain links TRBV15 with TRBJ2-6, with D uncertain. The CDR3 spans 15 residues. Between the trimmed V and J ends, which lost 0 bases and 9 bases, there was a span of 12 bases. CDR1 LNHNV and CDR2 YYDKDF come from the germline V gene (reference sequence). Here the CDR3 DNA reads TGTGCCACCAGCAGAGATTCCGGGTGGGGCAACGTCCTGACTTTC. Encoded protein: CATSRDSGWGNVLTF.

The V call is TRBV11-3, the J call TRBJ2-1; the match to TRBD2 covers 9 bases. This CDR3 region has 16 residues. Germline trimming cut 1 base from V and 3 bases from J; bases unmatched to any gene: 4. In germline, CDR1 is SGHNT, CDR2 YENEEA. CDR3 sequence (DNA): TGTGCCAGCAGCTTAGTAGCGGGGGCCGGCTACAATGAGCAGTTCTTC. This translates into CASSLVAGAGYNEQFF. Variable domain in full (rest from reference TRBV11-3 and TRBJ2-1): EAGVVQSPRYKIIEKKQPVAFWCNPISGHNTLYWYLQNLGQGPELLIRYENEEAVDDSQLPKDRFSAERLKGVDSTLKIQPAELGDSAVYLCASSLVAGAGYNEQFFGPGTRLTVL.

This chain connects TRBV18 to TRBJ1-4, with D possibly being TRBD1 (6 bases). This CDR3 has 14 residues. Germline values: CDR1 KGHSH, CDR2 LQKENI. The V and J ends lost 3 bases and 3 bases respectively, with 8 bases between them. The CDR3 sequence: CASSPRGANEKLFF. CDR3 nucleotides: TGTGCCAGCTCACCCAGGGGAGCTAATGAAAAACTGTTTTTT.

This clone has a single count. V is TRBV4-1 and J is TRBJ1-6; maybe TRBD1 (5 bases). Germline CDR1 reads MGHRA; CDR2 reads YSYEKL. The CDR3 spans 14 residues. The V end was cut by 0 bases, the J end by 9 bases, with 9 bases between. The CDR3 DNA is TGCGCCAGCAGCCAAGACTGGGACGGTTCACCCCTCCACTTT. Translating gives CASSQDWDGSPLHF.